One and the same sample provided the 13 T cell receptor beta chains below, sequenced in a study of CD8 T cells in Susac syndrome. Random hexamers were used to reverse transcribe the RNA input (0.5 to 1 ug). TCRdb used MiXCR to reprocess the immunoSEQ multiplex PCR reads, holding one entry per CDR3 protein. The repertoire holds about 190,000 distinct CDR3 sequences, approximately 93% seen once, with 0.1% in the top ten. Sequenced input: CD4+ T cells from PBMCs. These receptors were obtained from a human donor in good health.

The chain has TRBV11-1 and TRBJ2-3, with D maybe TRBD2 (6 bases). V was shortened by 3 bases and J by 1 base, with 14 bases between the two germline ends. The germline gives CDR1 SGHAT, CDR2 FQDESV (reference sequence). The length of the CDR3 is 16 residues. The CDR3 here is CASSFWLATRTDTQYF. CDR3 DNA sequence: TGTGCCAGCAGCTTTTGGCTAGCGACGCGCACAGATACGCAGTATTTT.

The chain has TRBV19 and TRBJ2-2; TRBD1 might be the D (6 bases). The CDR3 sequence is 16 residues long. Per the germline V gene, CDR1 is LNHDA and CDR2 is SQIVND (reference sequence). V dropped 0 bases and J dropped 4 bases, with 12 bases sitting between them. The CDR3 loop reads CASSIEMGASTGELFF. CDR3 coding DNA: TGTGCCAGTAGTATAGAAATGGGGGCGTCCACCGGGGAGCTGTTTTTT.

This rearrangement joins TRBV3-1 to TRBJ1-1; D is ambiguous. CDR1 and CDR2 (germline): LGHDT, YNNKEL (reference sequence). Trimming took 3 bases from V and 6 from J, leaving 14 bases between them. The CDR3 has 14 amino acids. The CDR3 protein is CASSQGSDRAEAFF. The CDR3 DNA sequence: TGTGCCAGCAGCCAGGGAAGCGATCGGGCTGAAGCTTTCTTT.

This chain connects TRBV5-1 to TRBJ2-4, with TRBD2 matching 14 bases. The V gene end was trimmed by 2 bases and the J gene end by 0 bases; junction bases not matched to a gene: 7. The germline CDR1 and CDR2 sequences are SGHRS and YFSETQ. The CDR3 covers 19 residues. CDR3 nucleotides: TGCGCCAGCAGCTTAATTGGGACTAGCGGGGGACTAGCCAAAAACATTCAGTACTTC. Its translation is CASSLIGTSGGLAKNIQYF.

The rearrangement uses TRBV11-1 and TRBJ2-1; 14 nucleotides match TRBD2. Germline CDR1 is SGHAT and CDR2 is FQDESV (reference sequence). The junction had 11 bases not matched to a gene; V was cut back by 4 bases and J by 0 bases. The CDR3 sequence is 20 residues long. The CDR3 region is CASSSWGLAGAYPSYNEQFF. The CDR3 DNA is TGTGCCAGCAGCTCGTGGGGACTAGCGGGGGCCTACCCCTCCTACAATGAGCAGTTCTTC.

The CDR3 region is CATSEVGRFETQYF. The CDR3 DNA sequence: TGTGCCACCAGTGAGGTCGGTAGATTCGAGACCCAGTACTTC. This chain links TRBV24-1 with TRBJ2-5; no clear D gene. From germline, CDR1 is KGHDR and CDR2 SFDVKD. This CDR3 is 14 amino acids long. V was pared by 4 bases and J by 5 bases, with 13 bases between.

The V and J genes are TRBV6-5 and TRBJ2-3, with D perhaps matching TRBD1 (5 bases). Trimming stripped 5 bases from V and 2 bases from J, with 20 bases between. The CDR3 extends over 17 amino acids. Germline assignment: CDR1 MNHEY and CDR2 SVGAGI. The CDR3 nucleotides read TGTGCCAGCAGTCCCTCGACAGTTATGCATCCCACAGATACGCAGTATTTT. Its translation: CASSPSTVMHPTDTQYF.

The rearrangement links TRBV5-1 to TRBJ1-1, with D perhaps TRBD1 (6 bases). CDR1 is SGHRS, CDR2 YFSETQ, per germline. V lost 5 bases and J lost 7, with 18 bases in between. The CDR3 contains 14 residues. DNA for the CDR3: TGCGCCAGCAGGGGGTCAACGAGGGACAATGAAGCTTTCTTT. Its translation: CASRGSTRDNEAFF.

The gene calls are TRBV7-2 and TRBJ1-2, with TRBD1 identical over 12 bases. Germline values: CDR1 SGHTA, CDR2 FQGNSA. The CDR3 loop spans 16 amino acids. V dropped 5 bases and J dropped 4; count of bases not matched to a gene: 8. The CDR3 here is CASSKSPGQGAYGYTF. CDR3 nucleotide sequence: TGTGCCAGCAGCAAATCCCCGGGACAGGGGGCCTATGGCTACACCTTC.

The chain employs TRBV20-1 and TRBJ1-5; 7 bases fit TRBD1. There are 13 residues in the CDR3. Germline values: CDR1 DFQATT, CDR2 SNEGSKA (reference sequence). Germline trimming cut 6 bases from V and 3 bases from J; bases unmatched to any gene: 5. The CDR3 loop is CSAGDRVNQPQHF. Written as DNA, the CDR3 is TGCAGTGCCGGAGACAGGGTCAATCAGCCCCAGCATTTT.

This clonotype was seen only a few times. V and J are TRBV19 and TRBJ2-3, with D unclear. V lost 7 bases, J lost 0 bases, and 2 bases lay in between. The CDR3 runs to 11 residues. Germline lookup yields CDR1 LNHDA and CDR2 SQIVND (reference sequence). Here the CDR3 DNA reads TGTGCCAGTACAAGCACAGATACGCAGTATTTT. Its protein product is CASTSTDTQYF.

The chain combines TRBV20-1 with TRBJ1-6; weak D call: TRBD1 (6 bases). Germline V gene sequence: CDR1 DFQATT, CDR2 SNEGSKA (reference sequence). This CDR3 comprises 15 residues. Trimming cost V 0 bases and J 10 bases, with 16 bases left between them. CDR3 protein: CSARDHTGRNSPLHF. The CDR3 bases are TGCAGTGCTAGAGATCATACAGGGAGGAACTCACCCCTCCACTTT.

This chain joins TRBV7-2 and TRBJ2-3; D gene unclear. V lost 0 bases and J 0 bases, leaving 7 bases between the germline ends. CDR1 is SGHTA, CDR2 FQGNSA, per germline. CDR3 length: 15 amino acids. DNA for the CDR3: TGTGCCAGCAGCTTAGCTTTTCCTAGCACAGATACGCAGTATTTT. This codes for CASSLAFPSTDTQYF.